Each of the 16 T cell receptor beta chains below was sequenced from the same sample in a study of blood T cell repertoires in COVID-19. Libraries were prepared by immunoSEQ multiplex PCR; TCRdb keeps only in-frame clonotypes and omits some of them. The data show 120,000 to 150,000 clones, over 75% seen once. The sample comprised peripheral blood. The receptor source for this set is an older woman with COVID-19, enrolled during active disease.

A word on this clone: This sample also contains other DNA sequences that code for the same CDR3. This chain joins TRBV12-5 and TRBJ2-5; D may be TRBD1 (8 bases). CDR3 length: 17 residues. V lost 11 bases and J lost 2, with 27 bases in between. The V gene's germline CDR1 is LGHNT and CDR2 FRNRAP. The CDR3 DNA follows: TGTGCTTGGGGTTGGGGGGGGACAGGAGGGGAACAAGAGACCCAGTACTTC. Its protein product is CAWGWGGTGGEQETQYF. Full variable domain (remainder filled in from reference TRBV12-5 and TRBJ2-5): DARVTQTPRHKVTEMGQEVTMRCQPILGHNTVFWYRQTMMQGLELLAYFRNRAPLDDSGMPKDRFSAEMPDATLATLKIQPSEPRDSAVYFCAWGWGGTGGEQETQYFGPGTRLLVL.

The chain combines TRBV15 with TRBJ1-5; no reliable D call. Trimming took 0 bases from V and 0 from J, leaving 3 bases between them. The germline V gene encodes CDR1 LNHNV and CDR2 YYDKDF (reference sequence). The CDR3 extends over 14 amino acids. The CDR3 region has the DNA TGTGCCACCAGCAGAGACAGTAGCAATCAGCCCCAGCATTTT. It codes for CATSRDSSNQPQHF.

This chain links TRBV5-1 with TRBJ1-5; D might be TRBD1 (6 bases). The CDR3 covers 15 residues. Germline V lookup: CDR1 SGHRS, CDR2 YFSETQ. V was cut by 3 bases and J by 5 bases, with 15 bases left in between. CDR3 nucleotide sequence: TGCGCCAGCAGCTCCGATGGGGGGGCCCATCAGCCCCAGCATTTT. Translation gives CASSSDGGAHQPQHF.

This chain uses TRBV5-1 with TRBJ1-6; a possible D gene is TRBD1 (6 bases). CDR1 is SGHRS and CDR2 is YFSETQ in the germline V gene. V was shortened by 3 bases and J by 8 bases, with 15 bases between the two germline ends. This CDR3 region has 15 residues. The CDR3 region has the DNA TGCGCCAGCAGCTCCGCACAGGGTACGGATTCACCCCTCCACTTT. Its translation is CASSSAQGTDSPLHF. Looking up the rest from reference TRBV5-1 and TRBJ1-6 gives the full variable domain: KAGVTQTPRYLIKTRGQQVTLSCSPISGHRSVSWYQQTPGQGLQFLFEYFSETQRNKGNFPGRFSGRQFSNSRSEMNVSTLELGDSALYLCASSSAQGTDSPLHFGNGTRLTVT.

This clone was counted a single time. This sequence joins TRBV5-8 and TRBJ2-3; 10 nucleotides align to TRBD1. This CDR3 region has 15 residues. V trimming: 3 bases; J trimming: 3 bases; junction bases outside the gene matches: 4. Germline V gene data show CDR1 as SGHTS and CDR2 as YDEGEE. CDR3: CASSSGTGETDTQYF. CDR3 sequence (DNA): TGTGCCAGCAGCTCCGGGACAGGGGAAACAGATACGCAGTATTTT.

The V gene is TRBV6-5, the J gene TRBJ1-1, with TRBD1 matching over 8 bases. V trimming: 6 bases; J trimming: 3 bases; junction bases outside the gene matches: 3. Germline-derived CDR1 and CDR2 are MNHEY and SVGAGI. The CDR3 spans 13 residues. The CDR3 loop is CASRMTGDTEAFF. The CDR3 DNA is TGTGCCAGCAGGATGACAGGGGACACTGAAGCTTTCTTT.

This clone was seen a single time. The CDR3 DNA sequence: TGCGCCAACTACAGGGGGCGCGGGACAGATACGCAGTATTTT. Translated, it gives CANYRGRGTDTQYF. The genes are TRBV5-1 and TRBJ2-3; 9 nucleotides agree with TRBD1. The CDR3 sequence is 14 residues long. The ends lost 9 bases at V and 3 bases at J; junction bases unmatched: 8. From germline, CDR1 is SGHRS and CDR2 YFSETQ. Using reference TRBV5-1 and TRBJ2-3 for the parts outside the CDR3, the full variable domain is KAGVTQTPRYLIKTRGQQVTLSCSPISGHRSVSWYQQTPGQGLQFLFEYFSETQRNKGNFPGRFSGRQFSNSRSEMNVSTLELGDSALYLCANYRGRGTDTQYFGPGTRLTVL.

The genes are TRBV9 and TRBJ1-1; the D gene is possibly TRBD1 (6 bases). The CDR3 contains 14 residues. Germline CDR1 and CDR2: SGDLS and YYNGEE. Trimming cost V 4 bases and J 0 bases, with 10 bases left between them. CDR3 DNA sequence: TGTGCCAGCAGCCCGGGACACCTGAACACTGAAGCTTTCTTT. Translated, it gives CASSPGHLNTEAFF. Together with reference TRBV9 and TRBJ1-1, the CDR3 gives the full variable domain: DSGVTQTPKHLITATGQRVTLRCSPRSGDLSVYWYQQSLDQGLQFLIQYYNGEERAKGNILERFSAQQFPDLHSELNLSSLELGDSALYFCASSPGHLNTEAFFGQGTRLTVV.

CDR3: CASSLDRASYEQYF. The CDR3 bases are TGTGCCAGCAGCTTGGACAGGGCTTCCTACGAGCAGTACTTC. The V and J genes are TRBV5-4 and TRBJ2-7; D is possibly TRBD1 (6 bases). V dropped 0 bases and J dropped 1 base, with 8 bases sitting between them. This CDR3 has 14 amino acids. Germline assignment: CDR1 SGHNT and CDR2 YYREEE (reference sequence).

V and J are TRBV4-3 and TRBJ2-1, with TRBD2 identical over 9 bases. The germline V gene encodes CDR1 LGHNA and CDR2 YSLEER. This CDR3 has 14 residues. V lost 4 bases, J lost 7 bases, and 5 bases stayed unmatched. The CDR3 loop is CASSRGLAGNEQFF. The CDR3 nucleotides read TGCGCCAGCAGCCGGGGACTAGCAGGGAATGAGCAGTTCTTC.

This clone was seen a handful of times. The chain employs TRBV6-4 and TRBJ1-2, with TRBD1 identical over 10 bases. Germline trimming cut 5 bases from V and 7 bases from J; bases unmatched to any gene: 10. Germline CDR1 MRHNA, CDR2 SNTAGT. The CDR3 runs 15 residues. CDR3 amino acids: CASSPTGTGELGYTF. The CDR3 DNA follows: TGTGCCAGCAGTCCTACCGGGACAGGGGAACTTGGCTACACCTTC.

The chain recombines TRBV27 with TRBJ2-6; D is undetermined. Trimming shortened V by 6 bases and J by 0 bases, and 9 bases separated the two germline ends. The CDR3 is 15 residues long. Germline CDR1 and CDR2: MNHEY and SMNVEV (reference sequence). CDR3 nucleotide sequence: TGTGCCAGCAGCCAGATCCCCTCTGGGGCCAACGTCCTGACTTTC. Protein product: CASSQIPSGANVLTF. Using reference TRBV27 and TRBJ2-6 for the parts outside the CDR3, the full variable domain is EAQVTQNPRYLITVTGKKLTVTCSQNMNHEYMSWYRQDPGLGLRQIYYSMNVEVTDKGDVPEGYKVSRKEKRNFPLILESPSPNQTSLYFCASSQIPSGANVLTFGAGSRLTVL.

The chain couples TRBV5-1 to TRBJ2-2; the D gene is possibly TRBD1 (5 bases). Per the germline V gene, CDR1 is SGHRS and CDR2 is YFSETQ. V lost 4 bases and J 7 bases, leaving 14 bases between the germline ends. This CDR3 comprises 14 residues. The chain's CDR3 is CASSAQGIGGELFF. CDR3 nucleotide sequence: TGCGCCAGCAGCGCGCAGGGAATCGGCGGGGAGCTGTTTTTT. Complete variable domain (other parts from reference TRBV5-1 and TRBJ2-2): KAGVTQTPRYLIKTRGQQVTLSCSPISGHRSVSWYQQTPGQGLQFLFEYFSETQRNKGNFPGRFSGRQFSNSRSEMNVSTLELGDSALYLCASSAQGIGGELFFGEGSRLTVL.

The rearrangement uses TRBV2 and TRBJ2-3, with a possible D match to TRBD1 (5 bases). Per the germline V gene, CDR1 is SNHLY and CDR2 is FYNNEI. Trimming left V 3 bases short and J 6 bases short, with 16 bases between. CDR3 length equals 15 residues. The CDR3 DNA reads TGTGCCAGCAGTGATCCGTGGCAGGGCATCGATACGCAGTATTTT. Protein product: CASSDPWQGIDTQYF.

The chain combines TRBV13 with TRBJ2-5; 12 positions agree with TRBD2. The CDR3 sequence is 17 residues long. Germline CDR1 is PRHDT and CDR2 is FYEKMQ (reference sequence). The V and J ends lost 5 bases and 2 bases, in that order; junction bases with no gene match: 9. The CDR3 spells CASSRPTSGGSQETQYF. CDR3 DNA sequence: TGTGCCAGCAGCAGACCAACTAGCGGGGGGTCTCAAGAGACCCAGTACTTC.

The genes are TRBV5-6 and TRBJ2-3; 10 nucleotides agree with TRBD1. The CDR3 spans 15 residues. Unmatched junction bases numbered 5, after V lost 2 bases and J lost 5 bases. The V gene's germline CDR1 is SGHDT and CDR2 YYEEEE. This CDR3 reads CASSLRGQGRDTQYF. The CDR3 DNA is TGTGCCAGCAGCTTAAGGGGACAGGGGAGAGATACGCAGTATTTT. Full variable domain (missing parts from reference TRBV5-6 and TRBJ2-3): DAGVTQSPTHLIKTRGQQVTLRCSPKSGHDTVSWYQQALGQGPQFIFQYYEEEERQRGNFPDRFSGHQFPNYSSELNVNALLLGDSALYLCASSLRGQGRDTQYFGPGTRLTVL.